Given below is one T cell receptor (beta chain) in context. Its antigen is not known. The data are from a study of Ad26.COV2.S vaccination and SARS-CoV-2 variants. Study at large: Donor had been placed in the Ad26.COV2.S arm of the COV1001 trial. The study gave Ad26.COV2.S intramuscularly, once or twice 56 days apart.

Sequenced by immunoSEQ multiplex PCR; TCRdb stores in-frame clones only, minus some. This table holds around 300,000 clones, roughly 90% found once. V was clipped by 5 bases and J by 6 bases, with 17 bases between them. This CDR3 has 15 residues. Germline CDR1 and CDR2: LNHDA and SQIVND (reference sequence). Study findings and constraints: Following vaccination, spike-specific CD8+ and CD4+ T cell responses reportedly exhibited substantial breadth. Quantification of TCR breadth and depth may have yielded underestimates of total T cell responses.

The treatment: about 20 received Ad26.COV2.S at low or high dose, single or two shots; roughly five received placebo; per-sample allocation not given. Samples analyzed were those drawn on day 63 after the first vaccine or placebo injection. Sequencing was performed on peripheral blood, taken in a trial of Ad26.COV2.S vaccine versus placebo. The V call is TRBV19, the J call TRBJ2-1; no definite D call. The clonotype originates from a person between 18 and 60 years old who received the Ad26.COV2.S COVID-19 vaccine or a placebo. The CDR3 bases are TGTGCCAGTAGTGCCCCCTCCAGCGTGAGCAATGAGCAGTTCTTC. Protein sequence: CASSAPSSVSNEQFF.